Following are 26 T cell receptor beta chains from one sample sequenced in a study of multiple sclerosis patients with progressive multifocal leukoencephalopathy. The time point was: roughly 12 months of natalizumab therapy. The assay was immunoSEQ multiplex PCR, and TCRdb's table has in-frame clones only and misses some. The sample includes tens of thousands of clones, 90% seen only once; the top ten take about 1.3%. This sample comprised PBMCs, obtained from a patient treated with natalizumab. The origin of the receptors is a human donor with multiple sclerosis.

The chain combines TRBV10-2 with TRBJ2-3; 15 nucleotides match TRBD2. The CDR3 is made up of 14 amino acids. CDR1 is WSHSY, CDR2 SAAADI, per germline. V shed 7 bases, J shed 10 bases, and the junction held 6 bases outside the gene matches. The CDR3 here is CASIGTSGGLPQYF. The CDR3 DNA reads as TGCGCCAGCATTGGGACTAGCGGGGGGCTCCCGCAGTATTTT.

This chain connects TRBV11-2 to TRBJ2-3; D possibly corresponds to TRBD2 (6 bases). CDR3 size: 15 residues. From germline, CDR1 is SGHAT and CDR2 FQNNGV. Deletions cut 4 bases from V and 5 bases from J, with 16 bases between. The CDR3 region is CASSSRAGGGDTQYF. Written as DNA, the CDR3 is TGTGCCAGCAGCTCTCGGGCTGGGGGAGGAGATACGCAGTATTTT.

This clone has only one observation. This chain connects TRBV29-1 to TRBJ2-5; D uncertain. This CDR3 is 12 amino acids long. Trimming stripped 6 bases from V and 1 base from J, with 9 bases between. CDR1 is SQVTM, CDR2 ANQGSEA, per germline. In DNA, the CDR3 is TGCAGCGTGCAAGGAGCCCAAGAGACCCAGTACTTC. Residues: CSVQGAQETQYF.

Concerning this clone itself: Other DNA sequences within the sample encode an identical CDR3. The chain joins TRBV28 to TRBJ2-7; D ambiguous. V gave up 1 base and J gave up 4 bases, with 5 bases separating them. CDR1 is MDHEN, CDR2 SYDVKM, per germline. There are 12 residues in the CDR3. The DNA of the CDR3 is TGTGCCAGCAGTTTATTGGGGTACGAGCAGTACTTC. Translating it yields CASSLLGYEQYF.

The gene calls are TRBV5-6 and TRBJ1-2, with a tentative D call TRBD1 (6 bases). This CDR3 contains 16 residues. Trimming stripped 4 bases from V and 3 bases from J, with 19 bases between. CDR1 and CDR2 from the germline V gene are SGHDT and YYEEEE. CDR3 bases: TGTGCCAGCAGCCTCCGCAGACAGGAATTCGACTATGGCTACACCTTC. Translation gives CASSLRRQEFDYGYTF.

The chain joins TRBV10-1 to TRBJ2-2; 15 bases line up with TRBD2. Germline V gene lookup returns CDR1 WNHNN and CDR2 SYGVQD (reference sequence). V lost 9 bases, J lost 1 base, and 6 bases stayed unmatched. The CDR3 spans 17 residues. CDR3 bases: TGCGCCAGGAGGGGACTAGCGGGGGGCTTGAACACCGGGGAGCTGTTTTTT. Translation gives CARRGLAGGLNTGELFF.

This chain connects TRBV2 to TRBJ1-4; D not certain. CDR3 length: 16 amino acids. Germline values: CDR1 SNHLY, CDR2 FYNNEI. Trimming stripped 5 bases from V and 8 bases from J, with 21 bases between. The CDR3 protein is CASSRKDGVPWEKLFF. For the CDR3, the DNA is TGTGCCAGCAGTAGGAAGGACGGGGTGCCCTGGGAAAAACTGTTTTTT.

The count of this clone is one. This chain uses TRBV29-1 with TRBJ1-1; 7 nucleotides agree with TRBD1. The germline CDR1 and CDR2 sequences are SQVTM and ANQGSEA. This CDR3 region has 13 residues. The junction had 4 bases not matched to a gene; V was cut back by 6 bases and J by 0 bases. The CDR3 loop is CSVRGRLNTEAFF. The CDR3 nucleotides are TGCAGCGTGAGGGGGCGGTTGAACACTGAAGCTTTCTTT. The full variable domain, rest sourced from reference TRBV29-1 and TRBJ1-1, is SAVISQKPSRDICQRGTSLTIQCQVDSQVTMMFWYRQQPGQSLTLIATANQGSEATYESGFVIDKFPISRPNLTFSTLTVSNMSPEDSSIYLCSVRGRLNTEAFFGQGTRLTVV.

DNA of the CDR3: TGTGCCAGCTCACCAAAGTCGAACACCGGGGAGCTGTTTTTT. It yields the protein CASSPKSNTGELFF. The rearrangement uses TRBV18 and TRBJ2-2; D is undetermined. V lost 2 bases and J 0 bases, leaving 4 bases between the germline ends. This CDR3 contains 14 residues. Germline V gene data show CDR1 as KGHSH and CDR2 as LQKENI.

The CDR3 loop is CASSQAGTGAYEQYF. DNA for the CDR3: TGTGCCAGCAGCCAAGCCGGGACAGGGGCCTACGAGCAGTACTTC. The V gene is TRBV7-3, the J gene TRBJ2-7; 10 positions agree with TRBD1. CDR1 and CDR2 from the germline V gene are SGHTA and FQGTGA. The CDR3 length is 15 residues. Losses at the gene ends were 5 bases for V and 2 bases for J; bases not matched to a gene: 6.

CDR3 bases: TGTGCCAGCAGCCTACTAGCGGGGGGCCCTCCGACAAATGAGCAGTTCTTC. This encodes CASSLLAGGPPTNEQFF. The J gene is TRBJ2-1, the V gene TRBV7-6; 12 bases align to TRBD2. V lost 5 bases, J lost 7 bases, and 12 bases stayed unmatched. Germline V gene sequence: CDR1 SGHVS, CDR2 FNYEAQ. The CDR3 spans 17 residues. Full variable domain (rest looked up from reference TRBV7-6 and TRBJ2-1): GAGVSQSPRYKVTKRGQDVALRCDPISGHVSLYWYRQALGQGPEFLTYFNYEAQQDKSGLPNDRFSAERPEGSISTLTIQRTEQRDSAMYRCASSLLAGGPPTNEQFFGPGTRLTVL.

J is TRBJ2-7 and V is TRBV11-1, with TRBD1 identical over 8 bases. The J call is uncertain, as TRBJ2-5 better fits the DNA end. This CDR3 has 14 residues. The germline CDR1 and CDR2 sequences are SGHAT and FQDESV (reference sequence). The chain's CDR3 is CASSLQGVQETQYF. CDR3 nucleotide sequence: TGTGCCAGCAGCCTACAGGGGGTCCAAGAGACCCAGTACTTC.

This sequence joins TRBV28 and TRBJ1-1, with 11 positions matching TRBD1. Germline CDR1 and CDR2: MDHEN and SYDVKM. Trimming took 4 bases from V and 0 from J; bases not matched to a gene: 10. The CDR3 is made up of 18 amino acids. DNA of the CDR3: TGTGCCAGCAGTTCACCTGAGGACAGGGGGCGCTTGAACACTGAAGCTTTCTTT. This encodes CASSSPEDRGRLNTEAFF.

The rearrangement uses TRBV6-5 and TRBJ1-5; D might be TRBD1 (5 bases). Deletions cut 0 bases from V and 7 bases from J, with 13 bases between. CDR1 and CDR2 (germline): MNHEY, SVGAGI. The CDR3 runs to 15 residues. CDR3 in DNA: TGTGCCAGCAGTTACTCGGTGGCAGGGAAACAGCCCCAGCATTTT. It translates to CASSYSVAGKQPQHF.

Points on this clone: Other DNA sequences in the sample encode the same CDR3. V usage is TRBV30 and J usage is TRBJ2-6; 9 nucleotides line up with TRBD1. Germline V gene sequence: CDR1 GTSNPN, CDR2 SVGIG (reference sequence). The length of the CDR3 is 18 residues. The V gene end was trimmed by 3 bases and the J gene end by 0 bases; junction bases not matched to a gene: 9. The CDR3 loop reads CAWSDRGGFFSGANVLTF. CDR3 DNA sequence: TGTGCCTGGAGCGACAGGGGGGGGTTCTTCTCTGGGGCCAACGTCCTGACTTTC.

This chain links TRBV20-1 with TRBJ2-7, with D possibly being TRBD1 or TRBD2 (5 bases each). Germline V lookup: CDR1 DFQATT, CDR2 SNEGSKA (reference sequence). Trimming took 7 bases from V and 6 from J, leaving 10 bases between them. The CDR3 totals 10 residues. The CDR3 here is CSVGVGEQYF. CDR3 nucleotides: TGCAGTGTGGGGGTGGGCGAGCAGTACTTC.

The rearrangement links TRBV28 to TRBJ2-6; D remains ambiguous. The V gene lost 6 bases and the J gene lost 0 bases, with 6 bases spanning the gap. CDR3 length equals 14 residues. Germline V gene lookup returns CDR1 MDHEN and CDR2 SYDVKM. CDR3 coding DNA: TGTGCCAGCAGAACGGACTCTGGGGCCAACGTCCTGACTTTC. This codes for CASRTDSGANVLTF.

This clone was detected only once. The J gene is TRBJ1-1, the V gene TRBV18, with D possibly matching TRBD1 (5 bases). The V gene lost 3 bases and the J gene lost 5 bases, with 7 bases spanning the gap. The CDR3 spans 12 residues. CDR1 KGHSH and CDR2 LQKENI come from the germline V gene. The CDR3 sequence is CASSPGVTEAFF. CDR3 sequence (DNA): TGTGCCAGCTCACCGGGGGTGACTGAAGCTTTCTTT.

The chain recombines TRBV5-6 with TRBJ2-5; possibly TRBD1 for D (6 bases). The V gene's germline CDR1 is SGHDT and CDR2 YYEEEE. Trimming took 0 bases from V and 5 from J, leaving 8 bases between them. The length of the CDR3 is 13 residues. The CDR3 nucleotides read TGTGCCAGCAGCTTGGGACAGGCCGAGACCCAGTACTTC. Translated: CASSLGQAETQYF. Variable domain in full (rest from reference TRBV5-6 and TRBJ2-5): DAGVTQSPTHLIKTRGQQVTLRCSPKSGHDTVSWYQQALGQGPQFIFQYYEEEERQRGNFPDRFSGHQFPNYSSELNVNALLLGDSALYLCASSLGQAETQYFGPGTRLLVL.

This chain uses TRBV6-6 with TRBJ1-2, with 7 positions matching TRBD1. After removal of 5 bases from V and 6 bases from J, the junction contained 3 bases not matched to a gene. Germline V gives CDR1 MNHNY, CDR2 SVGAGI (reference sequence). The length of the CDR3 is 12 residues. The CDR3, as DNA: TGTGCCAGCAGTCCACAGGGGAATGGCTACACCTTC. It codes for CASSPQGNGYTF.

This sequence joins TRBV12-1 and TRBJ1-2; the table gives TRBD1 as D, unverified against the DNA. TRBV12-1 counts as a pseudogene. This CDR3 has 16 residues. CDR3 protein: CASSFPGQGNNYGYTF. The CDR3 bases are TGTGCCAGCAGCTTTCCAGGACAGGGGAACAACTATGGCTACACCTTC.

The chain combines TRBV7-8 with TRBJ2-5; D not resolved. The CDR3 covers 14 residues. Germline V gene sequence: CDR1 SGHVS, CDR2 FQNEAQ. V lost 6 bases and J 0 bases, leaving 11 bases between the germline ends. CDR3 sequence: CASRQDRNQETQYF. In DNA form, the CDR3 reads TGTGCCAGCAGACAAGACCGAAACCAAGAGACCCAGTACTTC. Full variable domain (rest looked up from reference TRBV7-8 and TRBJ2-5): GAGVSQSPRYKVAKRGQDVALRCDPISGHVSLFWYQQALGQGPEFLTYFQNEAQLDKSGLPSDRFFAERPEGSVSTLKIQRTQQEDSAVYLCASRQDRNQETQYFGPGTRLLVL.

The chain recombines TRBV2 with TRBJ1-2, with a weak D call TRBD1 (6 bases). The CDR3 length is 11 residues. Trimming shortened V by 6 bases and J by 8 bases, and 10 bases separated the two germline ends. CDR1 is SNHLY, CDR2 FYNNEI, per germline. CDR3 in amino acids: CASSLQGGYTF. For the CDR3, the DNA is TGTGCCAGCAGCCTACAGGGAGGCTACACCTTC.

The rearrangement links TRBV5-6 to TRBJ2-7; TRBD1 aligns across 9 bases. Germline CDR1 reads SGHDT; CDR2 reads YYEEEE. This CDR3 spans 14 amino acids. V dropped 4 bases and J dropped 6; count of bases not matched to a gene: 8. CDR3 in DNA: TGTGCCAGCAGCGGACAGGGGACCCTGGGCGAGCAGTACTTC. Protein: CASSGQGTLGEQYF.

This clone showed up just once. The V and J genes are TRBV7-2 and TRBJ2-3, with 7 bases aligning to TRBD1. V lost 5 bases to trimming and J lost 7 bases; unmatched junction nucleotides: 9. Per germline, CDR1 SGHTA and CDR2 FQGNSA. This CDR3 spans 14 amino acids. The CDR3 coding sequence is TGTGCCAGCAGCCCAGGGACAGTTGGGAATACGCAGTATTTT. Amino acid sequence: CASSPGTVGNTQYF.

This clone was counted only a few times. This chain uses TRBV5-6 with TRBJ2-7, with 7 bases that match TRBD1. Germline V lookup: CDR1 SGHDT, CDR2 YYEEEE. The CDR3 sequence is 15 residues long. With 4 bases clipped from V and 0 bases from J, the junction kept 7 bases outside the gene matches. The CDR3 DNA reads TGTGCCAGCAGCGTGGGACAGCTATTCTCCTACGAGCAGTACTTC. Translated: CASSVGQLFSYEQYF.